This T cell receptor beta chain was profiled in a study of T cells in Graves' hyperthyroidism and ophthalmopathy. Using RNA transcripts as the source, TCR beta CDR3 regions were amplified. The HTBI set primed first-round TCR CDR3 RT-PCR. TCRdb analysed the multiplex PCR reads with MiXCR anew, one entry per CDR3 protein. The sample lists 750,000 to 950,000 distinct CDR3 sequences; roughly 40% were seen once. Patients aged 18 to 65 had newly diagnosed hyperthyroidism that had lasted under 2 months. This clonotype was found a few times. The CDR3 loop spans 10 amino acids. Germline CDR1 and CDR2: SGHTA and FQGNSA. The ends were cut back, 3 bases at V and 7 bases at J, with 2 bases in the middle.

V and J are TRBV7-2 and TRBJ2-3; D call uncertain. Sample: blood. This TCR was recovered from a man aged 18 to 30 with Graves' hyperthyroidism. In nucleotides, the CDR3 is TGTGCCAGCAGCTTCAATACGCAGTATTTT. It codes for CASSFNTQYF.